These 30 T cell receptor beta chains were sequenced from one sample in a study of cytomegalovirus exposure and HLA in healthy donors. Assay used: immunoSEQ multiplex PCR; TCRdb lists only in-frame clones, some missing. Found here are over 120,000 clones, 89% of them singletons; the top ten hold over 9%. Material: PBMCs. The receptor set was obtained from a woman under 30 in good health and CMV-seropositive.

The V call is TRBV9, the J call TRBJ2-5, with TRBD1 as a possible D gene (5 bases). There are 14 residues in the CDR3. Trimming shortened V by 0 bases and J by 2 bases, and 8 bases separated the two germline ends. Per the germline V gene, CDR1 is SGDLS and CDR2 is YYNGEE. CDR3 protein: CASSVGYRQETQYF. CDR3 DNA sequence: TGTGCCAGCAGCGTAGGTTACAGGCAAGAGACCCAGTACTTC.

The chain recombines TRBV19 with TRBJ1-1; 7 bases match TRBD1. The trim removed 4 bases at V and 5 bases at J, leaving 7 bases unmatched. This CDR3 is 14 amino acids long. The V gene's germline CDR1 is LNHDA and CDR2 SQIVND (reference sequence). The CDR3 here is CASSTQGGRTEAFF. Written as DNA, the CDR3 is TGTGCCAGTAGTACCCAGGGGGGTAGAACTGAAGCTTTCTTT.

This rearrangement joins TRBV4-3 to TRBJ2-7; 8 bases are a match to TRBD2. CDR1 LGHNA and CDR2 YSLEER come from the germline V gene. J lost 0 bases, V lost 1 base, and 2 bases had no gene match. This CDR3 is built from 15 residues. DNA for the CDR3: TGCGCCAGCAGCCAAGGGCGGGGGGACTCCTACGAGCAGTACTTC. This encodes CASSQGRGDSYEQYF.

The chain recombines TRBV7-9 with TRBJ1-2; TRBD1 might be the D (6 bases). The CDR3 spans 16 residues. Germline CDR1 and CDR2: SEHNR and FQNEAQ (reference sequence). Deletions cut 1 base from V and 7 bases from J, with 19 bases between. The CDR3 spells CASSLGWAAGAAGYTF. The CDR3 DNA reads TGTGCCAGCAGCTTAGGGTGGGCGGCGGGGGCAGCTGGCTACACCTTC.

The chain combines TRBV5-4 with TRBJ1-6; a weak D match, TRBD1 (5 bases). The CDR3 contains 14 residues. V dropped 3 bases and J dropped 10 bases, with 14 bases sitting between them. Germline V lookup: CDR1 SGHNT, CDR2 YYREEE (reference sequence). The CDR3 DNA is TGTGCCAGCAGCTGGGGGGGGATGGGCTCACCCCTCCACTTT. This encodes CASSWGGMGSPLHF.

This clone was detected only once. The chain is built from TRBV18 and TRBJ2-1; tentatively, D is TRBD1 (6 bases). This CDR3 is built from 14 residues. V lost 3 bases, J lost 6 bases, and 12 bases lay in between. In germline, CDR1 is KGHSH, CDR2 LQKENI. CDR3 bases: TGTGCCAGCTCACCTATCACAGGGACCAATGAGCAGTTCTTC. Its protein is CASSPITGTNEQFF.

The J gene is TRBJ1-6, the V gene TRBV4-1; no clear D. V lost 1 base and J lost 10, with 11 bases in between. The CDR3 has 14 amino acids. Germline V CDR1 and CDR2: MGHRA, YSYEKL. CDR3 nucleotides: TGCGCCAGCAGCCAAGGTGACTACCCATCACCCCTCCACTTT. This gives the protein CASSQGDYPSPLHF.

The chain has TRBV6-5 and TRBJ1-1; weak D call: TRBD1 (5 bases). Per the germline V gene, CDR1 is MNHEY and CDR2 is SVGAGI. The CDR3 is 13 residues long. V was clipped by 2 bases and J by 5 bases, with 9 bases between them. CDR3 residues: CASSYGAGTEAFF. The CDR3 coding sequence is TGTGCCAGCAGTTACGGGGCCGGGACTGAAGCTTTCTTT.

This chain uses TRBV27 with TRBJ1-1, with D unresolved. This CDR3 spans 13 amino acids. Trimming pared 2 bases from V and 1 base from J, leaving 5 bases between. Germline loops: CDR1 MNHEY, CDR2 SMNVEV (reference sequence). The CDR3 sequence: CASSLKRNTEAFF. CDR3 coding DNA: TGTGCCAGCAGTTTAAAGAGGAACACTGAAGCTTTCTTT.

The gene calls are TRBV5-1 and TRBJ2-3; D possibly corresponds to TRBD1 (6 bases). The germline V gene encodes CDR1 SGHRS and CDR2 YFSETQ. Trimming cost V 5 bases and J 2 bases, with 15 bases left between them. The CDR3 runs to 15 residues. The CDR3 loop reads CASRGQGLITDTQYF. The CDR3 coding sequence is TGCGCCAGCAGAGGTCAGGGGCTCATCACAGATACGCAGTATTTT.

The J gene is TRBJ1-1, the V gene TRBV19; 11 bases map to TRBD1. The CDR3 contains 17 residues. Germline V CDR1 and CDR2: LNHDA, SQIVND (reference sequence). The trim removed 6 bases at V and 0 bases at J, leaving 9 bases unmatched. CDR3 loop: CASRTRDRGSLNTEAFF. Written as DNA, the CDR3 is TGTGCCAGTAGGACCCGGGACAGGGGGAGCCTGAACACTGAAGCTTTCTTT.

The rearrangement uses TRBV6-5 and TRBJ1-5, with TRBD1 matching 8 bases. The ends lost 5 bases at V and 2 bases at J; junction bases unmatched: 2. The CDR3 is 14 residues long. The germline CDR1 and CDR2 sequences are MNHEY and SVGAGI. CDR3 nucleotides: TGTGCCAGCAGTCAACAGGGGGGCAATCAGCCCCAGCATTTT. Protein sequence: CASSQQGGNQPQHF.

V and J are TRBV10-3 and TRBJ2-1; 11 bases line up with TRBD1. The CDR3 totals 15 residues. J was trimmed by 7 bases and V by 6 bases; bases with no gene match: 8. CDR1 and CDR2 (germline): ENHRY, SYGVKD. The CDR3 loop reads CAISTGTGGVNEQFF. CDR3 in DNA: TGTGCCATCAGCACCGGGACAGGGGGAGTTAATGAGCAGTTCTTC.

The chain recombines TRBV7-8 with TRBJ2-1; TRBD2 aligns across 10 bases. CDR1 SGHVS and CDR2 FQNEAQ come from the germline V gene. The V gene end was trimmed by 5 bases and the J gene end by 7 bases; junction bases not matched to a gene: 5. This CDR3 contains 14 residues. The CDR3 loop is CASSILAGRNEQFF. The CDR3 bases are TGTGCCAGCAGCATACTAGCGGGGCGGAATGAGCAGTTCTTC.

This chain connects TRBV10-3 to TRBJ2-2, with 9 nucleotides matching TRBD2. The length of the CDR3 is 15 residues. V was pared by 6 bases and J by 2 bases, with 4 bases of the junction left unmatched. Germline CDR1 and CDR2: ENHRY and SYGVKD. CDR3 loop: CAIRRLAENTGELFF. The CDR3, as DNA: TGTGCCATCAGAAGACTAGCGGAAAACACCGGGGAGCTGTTTTTT.

This clone came up a few times. This chain joins TRBV6-6 and TRBJ2-2; D is unclear. Germline V gene sequence: CDR1 MNHNY, CDR2 SVGAGI (reference sequence). This CDR3 has 11 amino acids. V dropped 5 bases and J dropped 6 bases, with 4 bases sitting between them. This CDR3 is CASSPPGELFF. DNA for the CDR3: TGTGCCAGCAGTCCTCCCGGGGAGCTGTTTTTT.

The chain joins TRBV5-1 to TRBJ2-5; a weak D match, TRBD2 (7 bases). The ends were cut back, 5 bases at V and 2 bases at J, with 22 bases in the middle. There are 17 residues in the CDR3. In germline, CDR1 is SGHRS, CDR2 YFSETQ. The CDR3: CASRHIRGRGPQETQYF. CDR3 nucleotide sequence: TGCGCCAGCAGACACATCAGAGGGCGGGGGCCGCAAGAGACCCAGTACTTC.

The chain links TRBV7-8 to TRBJ2-5; TRBD2 matches at 8 bases. Germline CDR1 and CDR2: SGHVS and FQNEAQ. This CDR3 comprises 15 residues. V shed 5 bases, J shed 5 bases, and the junction held 10 bases outside the gene matches. CDR3 region: CASSTRAGAGETQYF. CDR3 bases: TGTGCCAGCAGCACGAGAGCGGGGGCCGGGGAGACCCAGTACTTC. Full variable domain (missing parts from reference TRBV7-8 and TRBJ2-5): GAGVSQSPRYKVAKRGQDVALRCDPISGHVSLFWYQQALGQGPEFLTYFQNEAQLDKSGLPSDRFFAERPEGSVSTLKIQRTQQEDSAVYLCASSTRAGAGETQYFGPGTRLLVL.

This chain connects TRBV15 to TRBJ2-5, with D unresolved. The CDR3 has 12 residues. CDR1 is LNHNV and CDR2 is YYDKDF in the germline V gene (reference sequence). V gave up 2 bases and J gave up 3 bases, with 4 bases separating them. The CDR3 protein is CATSRQKETQYF. The CDR3, as DNA: TGTGCCACCAGCAGACAAAAAGAGACCCAGTACTTC.

The chain joins TRBV7-2 to TRBJ2-1; no definite D call. CDR1 and CDR2 (germline): SGHTA, FQGNSA. There are 13 residues in the CDR3. V lost 5 bases and J lost 5, with 10 bases in between. The CDR3: CASSGSPDNEQFF. CDR3 nucleotide sequence: TGTGCCAGCAGCGGTAGCCCGGACAATGAGCAGTTCTTC.

This chain connects TRBV27 to TRBJ1-5; tentative D call: TRBD1 (5 bases). Germline CDR1 and CDR2: MNHEY and SMNVEV (reference sequence). The CDR3 totals 13 residues. V lost 4 bases to trimming and J lost 12 bases, with 16 bases between them. The CDR3 protein is CASSWAAGGNQHF. The CDR3 bases are TGTGCCAGCAGTTGGGCTGCGGGGGGAAACCAGCATTTT.

V is TRBV9 and J is TRBJ2-7, with 7 positions matching TRBD2. V was clipped by 3 bases and J by 6 bases; unmatched bases: 6. The CDR3 has 13 residues. Germline values: CDR1 SGDLS, CDR2 YYNGEE. CDR3 in amino acids: CASSAGTNPEQYF. The CDR3, as DNA: TGTGCCAGCAGCGCCGGGACTAATCCCGAGCAGTACTTC.

V gene TRBV28 combines with J gene TRBJ1-1; D may be TRBD1 (5 bases). Trimming left V 2 bases short and J 5 bases short, with 21 bases between. This CDR3 contains 17 residues. Germline values: CDR1 MDHEN, CDR2 SYDVKM. In DNA form, the CDR3 reads TGTGCCAGCAGTTTACGCGGGACGGAGTTACTTCGGACTGAAGCTTTCTTT. Protein: CASSLRGTELLRTEAFF.

CDR3 DNA sequence: TGCGCCAGCAGCTTGGGGACAGTGTATGGCTACACCTTC. Amino acid sequence: CASSLGTVYGYTF. The rearrangement links TRBV5-1 to TRBJ1-2; D possibly corresponds to TRBD1 (6 bases). Germline-derived CDR1 and CDR2 are SGHRS and YFSETQ. The CDR3 has 13 residues. The V and J ends lost 0 bases and 5 bases respectively, with 8 bases between them.

The CDR3 spells CASSLGRGGTYGYTF. The CDR3 nucleotides read TGTGCCAGCAGCTTGGGCAGGGGTGGAACCTATGGCTACACCTTC. The J gene is TRBJ1-2, the V gene TRBV5-6; D may be TRBD1 (6 bases). This CDR3 comprises 15 residues. Trimming took 0 bases from V and 4 from J, leaving 13 bases between them. CDR1 SGHDT and CDR2 YYEEEE come from the germline V gene.

The chain uses TRBV14 and TRBJ1-1, with D maybe TRBD1 (6 bases). The V end lost 1 base, the J end lost 1 base, and 25 bases lay between the germline ends. CDR1 and CDR2 (germline): SGHDN, FVKESK. This CDR3 is built from 20 residues. CDR3 bases: TGTGCCAGCAGCCAAGTTTCATTCAGGGGTCGACCCCTACAGAACACTGAAGCTTTCTTT. This translates into CASSQVSFRGRPLQNTEAFF.

The chain uses TRBV5-1 and TRBJ2-5; the D gene is possibly TRBD1 (6 bases). The CDR3 spans 14 residues. Germline values: CDR1 SGHRS, CDR2 YFSETQ. Trimming took off 3 bases at V and 5 bases at J, with 14 bases between the two ends. The CDR3 sequence: CASSSDRTGETQYF. As DNA, the CDR3 is TGCGCCAGCAGCTCCGACAGGACTGGGGAGACCCAGTACTTC.

The chain couples TRBV27 to TRBJ1-2; 9 nucleotides agree with TRBD1. Germline loops: CDR1 MNHEY, CDR2 SMNVEV (reference sequence). CDR3 length equals 18 residues. After removal of 1 base from V and 4 bases from J, the junction contained 13 bases not matched to a gene. DNA of the CDR3: TGTGCCAGCAGTTTATGGGCGCCTCCGACAGGGGGAGGCTATGGCTACACCTTC. Protein product: CASSLWAPPTGGGYGYTF.

The rearrangement joins TRBV15 to TRBJ2-6; TRBD2 aligns across 12 bases. Germline V lookup: CDR1 LNHNV, CDR2 YYDKDF (reference sequence). The CDR3 runs 18 residues. The J segment lost 1 base and the V segment lost 0 bases, leaving 1 base of the junction unmatched. The CDR3 sequence is CATSRELAGGSGANVLTF. CDR3 DNA sequence: TGTGCCACCAGCAGAGAACTAGCGGGGGGTTCTGGGGCCAACGTCCTGACTTTC. The full variable domain, rest sourced from reference TRBV15 and TRBJ2-6, is DAMVIQNPRYQVTQFGKPVTLSCSQTLNHNVMYWYQQKSSQAPKLLFHYYDKDFNNEADTPDNFQSRRPNTSFCFLDIRSPGLGDTAMYLCATSRELAGGSGANVLTFGAGSRLTVL.

This clone was detected only once. The CDR3 loop reads CASSVGFSYEQYF. The CDR3 DNA reads TGTGCCAGCAGCGTGGGCTTCTCCTACGAGCAGTACTTC. The rearrangement uses TRBV28 and TRBJ2-7, with no clear D. This CDR3 has 13 amino acids. V shed 6 bases and J shed 0 bases, with 9 bases lying between them. The V gene's germline CDR1 is MDHEN and CDR2 SYDVKM.